The 2 T cell receptor beta chains below were found in one sample sequenced in a study of T-cell reconstitution after alpha-beta-depleted transplantation in children. Molecular barcoding with unique molecular identifiers was used for the TCRbeta library. TCRdb re-called the PCR reads through MiXCR, storing one row per CDR3 protein. The data contain hundreds of thousands of distinct CDR3 sequences, 20% to 30% of them singletons. This sample comprised PBMCs, mostly from graft donor cells, obtained 360 days after TCRalphabeta/CD19-depleted stem cell transplant. Receptor source: a female patient aged 2-15 years who had a stem cell transplant for congenital amegakaryocytic thrombocytopenia, so the T cells may come from the graft donor.

At least ten counts were recorded for this clonotype. The V call is TRBV28, the J call TRBJ2-3; D is ambiguous. The CDR3 extends over 13 amino acids. Trimming cost V 5 bases and J 6 bases, with 12 bases left between them. Germline loops: CDR1 MDHEN, CDR2 SYDVKM. CDR3 loop: CASSLQSFDTQYF. The CDR3 nucleotides are TGTGCCAGCAGTCTTCAAAGTTTCGATACGCAGTATTTT.

This clonotype occurred a few times. The V gene is TRBV2, the J gene TRBJ1-1; D might be TRBD1 (6 bases). V shed 0 bases and J shed 6 bases, with 14 bases lying between them. Per germline, CDR1 SNHLY and CDR2 FYNNEI. The CDR3 runs 15 residues. CDR3 loop: CASSEAFRGRPEAFF. CDR3 in DNA: TGTGCCAGCAGTGAAGCGTTCCGGGGGCGGCCTGAAGCTTTCTTT. The full variable domain, its missing parts supplied by reference TRBV2 and TRBJ1-1, is EPEVTQTPSHQVTQMGQEVILRCVPISNHLYFYWYRQILGQKVEFLVSFYNNEISEKSEIFDDQFSVERPDGSNFTLKIRSTKLEDSAMYFCASSEAFRGRPEAFFGQGTRLTVV.